This TCR beta chain was profiled in a study of blood T cell repertoires in COVID-19. Across the study: PBMCs, B-cell-depleted T cells, or T cells provided the cDNA or gDNA that made up the material.

J was trimmed by 0 bases and V by 5 bases; bases with no gene match: 4. The CDR3 runs 15 residues. Germline CDR1 and CDR2: MNHEY and SMNVEV (reference sequence). In the original analysis: The assay estimated nucleated cells by amplifying reference gene primers. Some clones are missing from TCRdb's copy, which holds only in-frame ones; the method was immunoSEQ multiplex PCR. V and J calls plus clone size are reproduced from that table; the DNA served to infer D and trimming. The sample includes a few hundred thousand clones, around nine tenths seen only once; the top ten take 8.5% to 10%. Sequencing was done on a sample of peripheral blood. This chain uses TRBV27 with TRBJ2-1, with TRBD1 matching over 7 bases. The sequence was collected from a middle-aged man who had recovered from COVID-19. The CDR3 bases are TGTGCCAGCAGTCCGGACAGGAGCTCCTACAATGAGCAGTTCTTC. Amino acid sequence: CASSPDRSSYNEQFF.